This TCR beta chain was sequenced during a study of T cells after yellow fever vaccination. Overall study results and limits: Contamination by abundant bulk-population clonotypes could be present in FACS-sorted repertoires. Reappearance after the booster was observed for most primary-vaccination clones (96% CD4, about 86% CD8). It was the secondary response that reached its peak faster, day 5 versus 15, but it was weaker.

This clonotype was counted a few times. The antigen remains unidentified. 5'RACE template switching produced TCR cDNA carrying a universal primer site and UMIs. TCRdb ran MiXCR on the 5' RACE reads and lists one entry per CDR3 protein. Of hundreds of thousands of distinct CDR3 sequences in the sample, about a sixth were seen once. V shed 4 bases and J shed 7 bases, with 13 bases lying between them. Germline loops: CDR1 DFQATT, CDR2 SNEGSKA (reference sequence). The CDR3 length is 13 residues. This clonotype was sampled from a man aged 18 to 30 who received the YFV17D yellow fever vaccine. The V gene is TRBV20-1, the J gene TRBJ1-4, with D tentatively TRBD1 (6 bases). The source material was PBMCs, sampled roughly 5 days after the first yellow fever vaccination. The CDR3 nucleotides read TGCAGTGCTACAGGGGATTTGAGTGAAAAACTGTTTTTT. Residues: CSATGDLSEKLFF.